Listed below are T cell receptor beta chains from one sample, sequenced in a study of blood T cell repertoires in COVID-19. Assay: immunoSEQ multiplex PCR; the TCRdb copy retains only in-frame clones and omits some. The data show a few hundred thousand clones, roughly 87% seen once. The sequenced sample was PBMCs or T cells enriched from blood (not recorded which). The origin of the receptors is a woman younger than 45 who had recovered from COVID-19. Each CDR3 is given with its conserved first and last residue. A D gene is named only where the DNA matches it firmly. Clone size is shown for a subset of rows, as once, few, many or a class of expanded clone.

>TRBD1|once|TRBV5-5|TRBJ2-3
TGTGCCAGCAGTCAAACCGGGACAGGGAGGTTCGGCACAGATACGCAGTATTTT
CASSQTGTGRFGTDTQYF
>.|.|TRBV27|TRBJ2-3
TGTGCCAGCAGTTTATTGGGGGCACAAACCCGCGGCACAGATACGCAGTATTTT
CASSLLGAQTRGTDTQYF
>.|.|TRBV30|TRBJ2-3
TGTGCCTGGACCATGGGGGGTCCAGGGACGCAGTATTTT
CAWTMGGPGTQYF
>.|few|TRBV30|TRBJ2-7
TGTGCCTGGAGTTCCGGGGATAACTACGAGCAGTACTTC
CAWSSGDNYEQYF
>.|.|TRBV7-6|TRBJ2-3
TGTGCCAGCAGCTTATCTCTCAGGGTGGGGACAGATACGCAGTATTTT
CASSLSLRVGTDTQYF
>.|.|TRBV30|TRBJ1-2
TGTGCCTGGAGTTCCCGAGGGGGCTATGGCTACACCTTC
CAWSSRGGYGYTF
>.|.|TRBV27|TRBJ2-5
TGTGCCAGCAGTTTATCGGCCGGGAGAGAGACCCAGTACTTC
CASSLSAGRETQYF
>TRBD2|.|TRBV5-1|TRBJ2-5
TGCGCCAGCAGCCCGCGAGCGGCGGGAGTCGAGACCCAGTACTTC
CASSPRAAGVETQYF
>TRBD1|once|TRBV5-1|TRBJ2-7
TGCGCCAGCAGCTTGGTTTACCGGGACAGGGAAGACTACGAGCAGTACTTC
CASSLVYRDREDYEQYF
>.|.|TRBV4-1|TRBJ1-2
TGCGCCAGCAGCCTCCAGGGTGACTATGGCTACACCTTC
CASSLQGDYGYTF
>.|.|TRBV4-3|TRBJ2-7
TGCGCCAGCAGCCAACACGGAGGGTCCTACGAGCAGTACTTC
CASSQHGGSYEQYF
>TRBD1|.|TRBV5-1|TRBJ1-4
TGCGCCAGCAGCCCGGACAGGGAAAAACTGTTTTTT
CASSPDREKLFF
>.|.|TRBV9|TRBJ2-3
TGTGCCAGCAGCGTCGACGGGGTTGGAGATACGCAGTATTTT
CASSVDGVGDTQYF
>TRBD1|once|TRBV7-6|TRBJ2-5
TGTGCCAGCAGCTTAGGCGGACACAGGGGGCGCCCCGGAGAGACCCAGTACTTC
CASSLGGHRGRPGETQYF
>TRBD1|.|TRBV28|TRBJ2-5
TGTGCCAGCAGTTTATCGACGACAGGGGGTAGCATCCAAGAGACCCAGTACTTC
CASSLSTTGGSIQETQYF
>.|.|TRBV5-6|TRBJ2-1
TGTGCCAGCAGCTTTTTAGGGGACAATGAGCAGTTCTTC
CASSFLGDNEQFF
>.|.|TRBV11-2|TRBJ1-1
TGTGCCAGCAGCTTATCGGTTTACGGGAACACTGAAGCTTTCTTT
CASSLSVYGNTEAFF
>.|.|TRBV27|TRBJ1-6
TGTGCCAGCAGTTCCCGGGGGGGGTCCTATAATTCACCCCTCCACTTT
CASSSRGGSYNSPLHF
>TRBD1|.|TRBV29-1|TRBJ1-2
TGCAGCGTCCACAGGGGAGGTGACTATGGCTACACCTTC
CSVHRGGDYGYTF
>.|.|TRBV7-8|TRBJ1-4
TGTGCCAGCAGCTTAGGTGGTGCCGGGACTGGCTGGAGAGAACTGTTTTTT
CASSLGGAGTGWRELFF
>.|.|TRBV19|TRBJ1-2
TGTGCCAGTAGTATCCCGGGGGGACCTACATATGGCTACACCTTC
CASSIPGGPTYGYTF
>.|.|TRBV19|TRBJ2-2
TGTGCCAGTAGTACGATTCCGGGGGGCAGGGCCGGGGAGCTGTTTTTT
CASSTIPGGRAGELFF
>.|few|TRBV7-8|TRBJ2-2
TGTGCCAGCAGCTTAGCACGGACAAGGAACACCGGGGAGCTGTTTTTT
CASSLARTRNTGELFF
>TRBD1|.|TRBV27|TRBJ1-3
TGTGCCAGCAGGACACTCCGCTCCGGGACAGGGGTTCAGAACACCATATATTTT
CASRTLRSGTGVQNTIYF
>.|.|TRBV6-1|TRBJ2-5
TGTGCCAGCAGTGAAAGAAGGTCAGGTGAGGAGACCCAGTACTTC
CASSERRSGEETQYF
>TRBD1|.|TRBV5-1|TRBJ1-2
TGCGCCAGCAGCTTAGGGACAGGTTATGGCTACACCTTC
CASSLGTGYGYTF
>TRBD1|.|TRBV3-1/TRBV3-2|TRBJ2-7
TGTGCCAGCAGACAGACAGGGGCCGGCTACGAGCAGTACTTC
CASRQTGAGYEQYF
>TRBD1|.|TRBV18|TRBJ2-7
TGTGCCAGCTCACTATCCTTAAGAGACAGGGACCCCTCCTACGAGCAGTACTTC
CASSLSLRDRDPSYEQYF
>.|.|TRBV2|TRBJ2-3
TGTGCCAGCAGTAGACAGGCGAGCACAGATACGCAGTATTTT
CASSRQASTDTQYF
>TRBD1|.|TRBV6-4|TRBJ1-5
TGTGCCAGCAGAGCTGTCGGACAGGGAGGCAATCAGCCCCAGCATTTT
CASRAVGQGGNQPQHF
>.|few|TRBV30|TRBJ1-1
TGTGCCTGGACCCTAATGAACACTGAAGCTTTCTTT
CAWTLMNTEAFF
>.|once|TRBV9|TRBJ2-1
TGTGCCAGCAGCGTAGGGGGGCGGGGGAGCGATGAGCAGTTCTTC
CASSVGGRGSDEQFF
>.|few|TRBV6-5|TRBJ1-1
TGTGCCAGCTCCCGACAGAACACTGAAGCTTTCTTT
CASSRQNTEAFF
>.|once|TRBV2|TRBJ1-4
TGTGCCAGCAGTGGTGGCGGGGCAGCCGATGAAAAACTGTTTTTT
CASSGGGAADEKLFF
>.|.|TRBV18|TRBJ2-7
TGTGCCAGCTCACCACGAGGGCAGCCATTGAACTTC
CASSPRGQPLNF
>.|.|TRBV2|TRBJ2-3
TGTGCCAGCTGTTGGATGGTACAGTCCACAGATACGCAGTATTTT
CASCWMVQSTDTQYF
>.|.|TRBV3-1/TRBV3-2|TRBJ1-1
TGTGCCAGCAGCCAAGCGCTTGCGGGGACTGAAGCTTTCTTT
CASSQALAGTEAFF
>.|.|TRBV24-1|TRBJ1-4
TGTGCCACCAGTGACTCAAGGGGATCAACTAATGAAAAACTGTTTTTT
CATSDSRGSTNEKLFF
>TRBD1|.|TRBV28|TRBJ1-4
TGTGCCAGCAGTCCGCTGCTTCAGGGGGCCGGGGAAAAACTGTTTTTT
CASSPLLQGAGEKLFF
>TRBD2|.|TRBV2|TRBJ2-7
TGTGCCAGCAGTGGGGGACTAGCGGTCGTCCACGAGCAGTACTTC
CASSGGLAVVHEQYF
>TRBD2|.|TRBV9|TRBJ2-7
TGTGCCAGCAGCGTAGATGGGAGGGGTATCTACGAGCAGTACTTC
CASSVDGRGIYEQYF
>TRBD1|once|TRBV6-2/TRBV6-3|TRBJ2-2
TGTGCCAGCAGTTACGGGCAGGGGGTGACGAACACCGGGGAGCTGTTTTTT
CASSYGQGVTNTGELFF
>TRBD2|.|TRBV6-5|TRBJ2-7
TGTGCCAGCAGTTACACTAGCGCACACTCCTACGAGCAGTACTTC
CASSYTSAHSYEQYF
>TRBD1|.|TRBV6-5|TRBJ1-3
TGTGCCAGCCGGGACAGGGGTGGGAAGGGAAACACCATATATTTT
CASRDRGGKGNTIYF
>TRBD1|.|TRBV6-5|TRBJ2-2
TGTGCCAGCAGTTTGACAGGGGGGTACACCGGGGAGCTGTTTTTT
CASSLTGGYTGELFF
>.|.|TRBV18|TRBJ2-1
TGTGCCAGCTCACCTTTGGGCAGGGACTACAATGAGCAGTTCTTC
CASSPLGRDYNEQFF
>.|.|TRBV18|TRBJ1-2
TGTGCCAGCTCGCAGGACAGCCAGAGGGGCTACACCTTC
CASSQDSQRGYTF
>.|.|TRBV3-1/TRBV3-2|TRBJ1-6
TGTGCCAGCAGCCAAAGGGGGGGCCCAAATTCACCCCTCCACTTT
CASSQRGGPNSPLHF
>TRBD1|.|TRBV7-8|TRBJ1-6
TGTGCCAGCAGCTTAGTAGCAGGGGGCTATAATTCACCCCTCCACTTT
CASSLVAGGYNSPLHF
>TRBD2|.|TRBV29-1|TRBJ2-3
TGCAGCGTTGACGGACTAGCGGGGGACACAGATACGCAGTATTTT
CSVDGLAGDTDTQYF
>.|.|TRBV5-8|TRBJ2-2
TGTGCCAGCAGCCACGCCATTTTGACAGGGAACACCGGGGAGCTGTTTTTT
CASSHAILTGNTGELFF
>TRBD1|few|TRBV2|TRBJ2-2
TGTGCCAGCGGGACAGAGAACACCGGGGAGCTGTTTTTT
CASGTENTGELFF
>.|.|TRBV4-3|TRBJ2-3
TGCGCCAGCAGCCAAGACCGGACAAGCTTAAGCACAGATACGCAGTATTTT
CASSQDRTSLSTDTQYF
>TRBD1|.|TRBV5-1|TRBJ2-7
TGCGCCAGCAGCACTTCGACCGGGACAGGGCCTTTCGAGCAGTACTTC
CASSTSTGTGPFEQYF
>.|.|TRBV19|TRBJ2-3
TGTGCCAGTAGTATACGAGGGGATACGCAGTATTTT
CASSIRGDTQYF
>.|.|TRBV19|TRBJ1-3
TGTGCCAGTAGTATAGTCACTACAGGGAGAGCTGGAAACACCATATATTTT
CASSIVTTGRAGNTIYF
>.|.|TRBV4-3|TRBJ1-2
TGCGCCAGCAGCCAAGGGACAGCGAACTATGGCTACACCTTC
CASSQGTANYGYTF
>.|.|TRBV2|TRBJ1-6
TGTGCCAGCAAGGCTGGGAGGGATCGGAGGACACCCCTCCACTTT
CASKAGRDRRTPLHF
>.|.|TRBV18|TRBJ1-2
TGTGCCAGCTCACCACCCTCAGGGGACTATGGCTACACCTTC
CASSPPSGDYGYTF